Presented here are 6 T cell receptor beta chains from one specimen sequenced in a study of shared clonotypes between healthy human individuals (TCRdb year 2020). The library was built by means of the immunoSEQ multiplex PCR assay. The clones in this table, taken by TCRdb from immuneACCESS, are in-frame only. Not every clone is retained; where verified, under half of the shortfall comes from an unresolved V gene, and the cause of the rest is unknown. A total of 550,000 to 750,000 clones appear in this sample, 92% of them only once. Of the sample, 24% falls within the top ten clones. CD8 naive samples were obtained by positive selection for CCR7 among CD45RO-negative cells, yielding a CD45RA+CCR7+ population from which TemRA cells were excluded. The sample consisted of naive CD8+ T cells sorted from blood. According to the study, the label for this sample's cell subset or site signals: CD45RA+CCR7+. Receptors originate from a young man in good health.

This clone was picked up one time. The rearrangement joins TRBV6-5 to TRBJ2-1; maybe TRBD2 (5 bases). Germline lookup yields CDR1 MNHEY and CDR2 SVGAGI. Trimming took off 7 bases at V and 6 bases at J, with 10 bases between the two ends. The CDR3 loop spans 12 amino acids. The CDR3 coding sequence is TGTGCCAGCAAGACGGGGAGCAATGAGCAGTTCTTC. Its protein is CASKTGSNEQFF.

This chain uses TRBV25-1 with TRBJ2-2, with a weak D call TRBD1 (6 bases). The length of the CDR3 is 16 residues. Germline CDR1 reads MGHDK; CDR2 reads SYGVNS. V lost 6 bases and J lost 5, with 19 bases in between. In DNA form, the CDR3 reads TGTGCCAGCAGGGACAGTTGGCCGTTAAAGACCGGGGAGCTGTTTTTT. Translation: CASRDSWPLKTGELFF.

This clone was seen once. The chain carries TRBV7-9 and TRBJ2-7; D gene uncertain. V was trimmed by 4 bases and J by 4 bases, leaving 11 bases between them. CDR3 size: 13 residues. Looked up from germline, CDR1 is SEHNR and CDR2 is FQNEAQ (reference sequence). CDR3 region: CASSSDLGYEQYF. DNA for the CDR3: TGTGCCAGCAGCTCGGACCTTGGGTACGAGCAGTACTTC.

A note on this clone: This same CDR3 is encoded by further DNA sequences in the sample. This chain uses TRBV6-5 with TRBJ2-1; 8 bases are shared with TRBD2. The CDR3 covers 14 residues. The germline gives CDR1 MNHEY, CDR2 SVGAGI. Losses at the gene ends were 6 bases for V and 3 bases for J; bases not matched to a gene: 4. The CDR3 nucleotides read TGTGCCAGCAGCCCCAGCGGGAGCTACAATGAGCAGTTCTTC. Translation gives CASSPSGSYNEQFF.

The rearrangement joins TRBV19 to TRBJ2-3; TRBD2 matches 8 bases. V gave up 8 bases and J gave up 3 bases; unmatched junction bases: 4. This CDR3 region has 13 residues. From germline, CDR1 is LNHDA and CDR2 SQIVND (reference sequence). Here the CDR3 reads CASRGGLTDTQYF. The CDR3 region has the DNA TGTGCCAGTCGGGGGGGACTAACAGATACGCAGTATTTT. Full variable domain (outside the CDR3, taken from reference TRBV19 and TRBJ2-3): DGGITQSPKYLFRKEGQNVTLSCEQNLNHDAMYWYRQDPGQGLRLIYYSQIVNDFQKGDIAEGYSVSREKKESFPLTVTSAQKNPTAFYLCASRGGLTDTQYFGPGTRLTVL.

The chain has TRBV11-2 and TRBJ1-1; D perhaps matches TRBD1 (6 bases). The germline CDR1 and CDR2 sequences are SGHAT and FQNNGV. The ends were cut back, 5 bases at V and 8 bases at J, with 21 bases in the middle. This CDR3 contains 15 residues. CDR3 nucleotides: TGTGCCAGCAGCCCGGACCTGGGACATCAAGAAGAAGCTTTCTTT. This encodes CASSPDLGHQEEAFF. The full variable domain, in which reference TRBV11-2 and TRBJ1-1 provide the parts outside the CDR3, is EAGVAQSPRYKIIEKRQSVAFWCNPISGHATLYWYQQILGQGPKLLIQFQNNGVVDDSQLPKDRFSAERLKGVDSTLKIQPAKLEDSAVYLCASSPDLGHQEEAFFGQGTRLTVV.